These 12 T cell receptor beta chains share one sample of origin, sequenced in a study of cytomegalovirus exposure and HLA in healthy donors. It was with 60 Vbeta and 13 Jbeta primers that the PCR ran. Here immunoSEQ multiplex PCR was the method, and the copy in TCRdb shows in-frame clones only, minus some. The repertoire has approximately 79,000 clones, over 70% of them found once; the top ten carry less than 7%. Sequencing was done on a sample of PBMCs. The receptor source for this set is a male donor in good health and CMV-seropositive.

The chain joins TRBV11-3 to TRBJ2-5; 12 bases agree with TRBD2. With the DNA end fitting TRBJ2-7 better, the J assignment may be wrong. The germline gives CDR1 SGHNT, CDR2 YENEEA. The CDR3 sequence is 15 residues long. CDR3 protein: CASSQTSGGDYEQYF. As DNA, the CDR3 is TGTGCCAGCAGCCAGACTAGCGGGGGCGACTACGAGCAGTACTTC.

The chain is built from TRBV7-6 and TRBJ2-5; 9 bases are shared with TRBD2. The CDR3 spans 15 residues. V lost 4 bases, J lost 3 bases, and 6 bases stayed unmatched. CDR1 is SGHVS, CDR2 FNYEAQ, per germline. CDR3 sequence reads: CASSSGLALEETQYF. The CDR3 DNA follows: TGTGCCAGCAGCTCGGGACTAGCCTTAGAAGAGACCCAGTACTTC.

The V gene is TRBV10-3, the J gene TRBJ2-7; TRBD2 agrees at 14 bases. Losses at the gene ends were 4 bases for V and 5 bases for J; bases not matched to a gene: 10. Germline V gene lookup returns CDR1 ENHRY and CDR2 SYGVKD. The CDR3 has 17 residues. CDR3 nucleotide sequence: TGTGCCATCAGTGCGGGACTAGCGGGAGACTTGCGGCACGAGCAGTACTTC. It yields the protein CAISAGLAGDLRHEQYF.

With respect to this clone: A junction boundary mismatches the germline segment, possibly from a read error. The rearrangement joins TRBV11-3 to TRBJ2-1, with 9 nucleotides matching TRBD2. The CDR3 extends over 15 amino acids. Per germline, CDR1 SGHNT and CDR2 YENEEA. The CDR3 nucleotides are TGTGCCAGCAGCGCCGGGACTAGCTCCTCCAATGAGCAGTTCTTC. Residues: CASSAGTSSSNEQFF.

The chain links TRBV27 to TRBJ2-7; no definite D call. Germline-derived CDR1 and CDR2 are MNHEY and SMNVEV (reference sequence). This CDR3 is 11 amino acids long. V lost 4 bases and J lost 2, with 3 bases in between. CDR3 sequence (DNA): TGTGCCAGCAGTTCTCCCTACGAGCAGTACTTC. This gives the protein CASSSPYEQYF.

This sequence joins TRBV7-3 and TRBJ1-1; no clear D gene. Trimming took off 2 bases at V and 5 bases at J, with 12 bases between the two ends. The germline V gene has CDR1 SGHTA and CDR2 FQGTGA. This CDR3 has 14 residues. The CDR3 nucleotides read TGTGCCAGCAGCTTACGGGGTTTTGGGACTGAAGCTTTCTTT. Protein product: CASSLRGFGTEAFF.

The genes are TRBV6-5 and TRBJ1-6; 7 nucleotides match TRBD1. Germline V lookup: CDR1 MNHEY, CDR2 SVGAGI. The junction had 6 bases not matched to a gene; V was cut back by 2 bases and J by 8 bases. The CDR3 runs 15 residues. In nucleotides, the CDR3 is TGTGCCAGCAGTTACGGACAGGATAGGCATTCACCCCTCCACTTT. It translates to CASSYGQDRHSPLHF.

The CDR3 DNA reads TGTGCCAGCAGGCGGGACAGGGGTGGCCAAGAGACCCAGTACTTC. It is translated as CASRRDRGGQETQYF. The chain uses TRBV7-9 and TRBJ2-5; 10 bases agree with TRBD1. J lost 1 base, V lost 6 bases, and 5 bases had no gene match. The CDR3 is 15 residues long. The germline CDR1 and CDR2 sequences are SEHNR and FQNEAQ (reference sequence).

The chain is built from TRBV4-2 and TRBJ1-5, with D hard to call. CDR3 length: 13 residues. From germline, CDR1 is LGHNA and CDR2 YNFKEQ. The V gene lost 0 bases and the J gene lost 9 bases, with 9 bases spanning the gap. For the CDR3, the DNA is TGTGCCAGCAGCCAAGATCTCCCTTGGCCCCAGCATTTT. The encoded protein is CASSQDLPWPQHF.

This clone was counted between two and nine times. J is TRBJ2-1 and V is TRBV19, with 11 bases that match TRBD2. There are 15 residues in the CDR3. The germline CDR1 and CDR2 sequences are LNHDA and SQIVND (reference sequence). With V trimmed by 8 bases and J by 6 bases, 9 bases remained unmatched. DNA for the CDR3: TGTGCCAGTTCTCCTCTAGCGGGGGGTACCAATGAGCAGTTCTTC. Translating gives CASSPLAGGTNEQFF.

This chain joins TRBV11-2 and TRBJ2-3, with 10 bases identical to TRBD2. Trimming took 5 bases from V and 4 from J; bases not matched to a gene: 6. Germline V lookup: CDR1 SGHAT, CDR2 FQNNGV. This CDR3 region has 15 residues. This chain's CDR3 is CASSPSGGVPDTQYF. The CDR3 nucleotides are TGTGCCAGCAGCCCTAGCGGGGGAGTTCCAGATACGCAGTATTTT.

The chain is built from TRBV5-4 and TRBJ2-5, with 7 bases that match TRBD2. The V gene end was trimmed by 0 bases and the J gene end by 5 bases; junction bases not matched to a gene: 7. From germline, CDR1 is SGHNT and CDR2 YYREEE (reference sequence). The CDR3 has 15 amino acids. CDR3: CASSLGTQGGETQYF. The CDR3 DNA reads TGTGCCAGCAGCTTGGGAACCCAGGGAGGGGAGACCCAGTACTTC.